This TCR beta chain derives from a study of Graves' ophthalmopathy and Graves' hyperthyroidism. The study amplified TCR beta CDR3 regions using RNA transcripts. A first-round RT-PCR used HTBI primers, followed by a second-round multiplex PCR. A single record per CDR3 protein comes from TCRdb applying MiXCR to the multiplex PCR reads. The top ten clones hold around 10% of a sample with more than 1,000,000 distinct CDR3 sequences, about 40% of them seen once. The CDR3 is made up of 14 amino acids. Germline values: CDR1 SGHRS, CDR2 YFSETQ. With regard to this clonotype: A read error may explain this, as a much larger clone is one base away.

The sample taken for sequencing was peripheral blood or thyroid tissue (not recorded which). The rearrangement joins TRBV5-1 to TRBJ1-1, with D possibly TRBD1 on 5 matching bases. The receptor's source is an adult man with Graves' hyperthyroidism. This CDR3 is CASSLVVEDTEASF. CDR3 sequence (DNA): TGCGCCAGCAGCTTGGTAGTCGAGGACACTGAAGCTTCCTTT.